Shown below are 24 T cell receptor beta chains from a single sample sequenced in a study of control samples from healthy donors and cancer patients. The repertoire was sequenced with immunoSEQ multiplex PCR; TCRdb's copy has only in-frame clones and lacks some. The sample consists of about 160,000 clones, about 87% of them appearing once. Sequencing was done on a sample of blood. The source is a man aged 25 to 45 in good health.

This rearrangement joins TRBV28 to TRBJ2-7; 9 nucleotides agree with TRBD2. V dropped 6 bases and J dropped 3; count of bases not matched to a gene: 12. CDR1 and CDR2 (germline): MDHEN, SYDVKM. This CDR3 comprises 16 residues. In DNA, the CDR3 is TGTGCCAGCAGACATCGGGGTAGCGGGGGTATCTACGAGCAGTACTTC. This encodes CASRHRGSGGIYEQYF.

The V call is TRBV6-5, the J call TRBJ1-2; D uncertain. This CDR3 contains 16 residues. The V gene's germline CDR1 is MNHEY and CDR2 SVGAGI. Trimming pared 0 bases from V and 0 bases from J, leaving 11 bases between. CDR3 protein: CASSYSVVGANYGYTF. Here the CDR3 DNA reads TGTGCCAGCAGTTACTCGGTTGTCGGAGCTAACTATGGCTACACCTTC.

The V gene is TRBV18, the J gene TRBJ1-2, with D possibly TRBD1 on 6 matching bases. The CDR3 sequence is 14 residues long. The V and J ends lost 0 bases and 5 bases respectively, with 10 bases between them. Germline lookup yields CDR1 KGHSH and CDR2 LQKENI. Here the CDR3 DNA reads TGTGCCAGCTCACCACCTGACAGGAGTTATGGCTACACCTTC. Protein sequence: CASSPPDRSYGYTF.

A single count supports this clone. This sequence joins TRBV7-3 and TRBJ2-2; 9 bases align to TRBD1. The germline CDR1 and CDR2 sequences are SGHTA and FQGTGA. With 0 bases clipped from V and 5 bases from J, the junction kept 4 bases outside the gene matches. The CDR3 spans 16 residues. CDR3 region: CASSLTGTGTTGELFF. In DNA, the CDR3 is TGTGCCAGCAGCTTAACAGGGACAGGGACGACCGGGGAGCTGTTTTTT. The full variable domain, rest sourced from reference TRBV7-3 and TRBJ2-2, is GAGVSQTPSNKVTEKGKYVELRCDPISGHTALYWYRQSLGQGPEFLIYFQGTGAADDSGLPNDRFFAVRPEGSVSTLKIQRTERGDSAVYLCASSLTGTGTTGELFFGEGSRLTVL.

The gene calls are TRBV6-5 and TRBJ1-5, with D unresolved. Germline V lookup: CDR1 MNHEY, CDR2 SVGAGI. The V and J ends lost 0 bases and 1 base respectively, with 7 bases between them. The CDR3 extends over 15 amino acids. CDR3 bases: TGTGCCAGCAGTTACTCGAAGTCAAGCAATCAGCCCCAGCATTTT. Amino acid sequence: CASSYSKSSNQPQHF.

The chain couples TRBV7-2 to TRBJ1-1; the D is unclear. CDR3 length equals 13 residues. V lost 4 bases to trimming and J lost 4 bases, with 10 bases between them. Germline V lookup: CDR1 SGHTA, CDR2 FQGNSA. CDR3 DNA sequence: TGTGCCAGCAGCTGGACTACGGGCACTGAAGCTTTCTTT. This encodes CASSWTTGTEAFF.

The chain couples TRBV3-1 (or the pseudogene TRBV3-2) to TRBJ2-6; D uncertain. V shed 4 bases and J shed 0 bases, with 10 bases lying between them. Germline V gives CDR1 LGHDT, CDR2 YNNKEL (reference sequence). This CDR3 region has 16 residues. The CDR3 DNA sequence: TGTGCCAGCAGCCCCTCCTACAGCTCTGGGGCCAACGTCCTGACTTTC. This sequence encodes CASSPSYSSGANVLTF.

The V call is TRBV2, the J call TRBJ2-4; a possible D gene is TRBD1 (8 bases). The CDR3 contains 15 residues. V was trimmed by 7 bases and J by 3 bases, leaving 16 bases between them. Germline CDR1 reads SNHLY; CDR2 reads FYNNEI. DNA for the CDR3: TGTGCCAGCAACAGGGGGGGCCAGGGCAAAAACATTCAGTACTTC. Its protein product is CASNRGGQGKNIQYF.

This clone appeared a single time. The V gene is TRBV11-3, the J gene TRBJ1-1; 7 nucleotides line up with TRBD1. V lost 5 bases to trimming and J lost 8 bases; unmatched junction nucleotides: 8. Germline V CDR1 and CDR2: SGHNT, YENEEA. The CDR3 runs 13 residues. The CDR3: CASSGPDRREAFF. CDR3 in DNA: TGTGCCAGCAGCGGACCGGACAGGAGAGAAGCTTTCTTT.

The CDR3 loop is CASRTVSTDTQYF. CDR3 coding DNA: TGTGCCAGCCGGACAGTTAGCACAGATACGCAGTATTTT. The rearrangement uses TRBV11-2 and TRBJ2-3; D might be TRBD1 (6 bases). The CDR3 has 13 amino acids. The V gene lost 8 bases and the J gene lost 0 bases, with 9 bases spanning the gap. Germline V gene data show CDR1 as SGHAT and CDR2 as FQNNGV.

CDR3 in DNA: TGCAGTGCCCCTCGTGGAAACACCATATATTTT. Its protein product is CSAPRGNTIYF. The chain uses TRBV20-1 and TRBJ1-3; no clear D gene. Germline V gene lookup returns CDR1 DFQATT and CDR2 SNEGSKA (reference sequence). Between the trimmed V and J ends, which lost 6 bases and 3 bases, there was a span of 6 bases. The CDR3 has 11 residues.

This clone has only one observation. This chain uses TRBV6-5 with TRBJ1-1; no firm D call. The germline V gene has CDR1 MNHEY and CDR2 SVGAGI. V gave up 6 bases and J gave up 7 bases, with 9 bases separating them. CDR3 length: 11 amino acids. CDR3 region: CASRESFEAFF. The CDR3 coding sequence is TGTGCCAGCAGGGAGAGTTTTGAAGCTTTCTTT.

J is TRBJ1-2 and V is TRBV7-8, with TRBD1 as a possible D gene (5 bases). The CDR3 has 14 residues. The germline gives CDR1 SGHVS, CDR2 FQNEAQ. V was clipped by 2 bases and J by 8 bases, with 15 bases between them. The CDR3: CASSLSARVEGYTF. CDR3 coding DNA: TGTGCCAGCAGCTTAAGCGCCAGGGTGGAGGGCTACACCTTC.

The chain is built from TRBV4-1 and TRBJ2-1, with 12 bases that match TRBD2. V lost 1 base, J lost 4 bases, and 5 bases stayed unmatched. This CDR3 region has 17 residues. CDR1 and CDR2 (germline): MGHRA, YSYEKL. The CDR3 DNA reads as TGCGCCAGCAGCCAAGTTCAAGGACTAGCGGGGTACAATGAGCAGTTCTTC. Its translation is CASSQVQGLAGYNEQFF.

The gene calls are TRBV28 and TRBJ1-1, with 9 bases identical to TRBD1. This CDR3 is 13 amino acids long. Looked up from germline, CDR1 is MDHEN and CDR2 is SYDVKM. J lost 11 bases, V lost 5 bases, and 9 bases had no gene match. CDR3 coding DNA: TGTGCCAGCAGTCTACGGACAGGGGTGGATGCTTTCTTT. Protein: CASSLRTGVDAFF.

The rearrangement links TRBV4-1 to TRBJ1-6; tentative D call: TRBD1 (6 bases). V was pared by 1 base and J by 5 bases, with 15 bases between. There are 17 residues in the CDR3. From germline, CDR1 is MGHRA and CDR2 YSYEKL. CDR3 coding DNA: TGCGCCAGCAGCCAAGTGGATAGGGGGAACAATAATTCACCCCTCCACTTT. Protein: CASSQVDRGNNNSPLHF.

This chain links TRBV28 with TRBJ2-7; D gene unclear. Trimming took off 6 bases at V and 6 bases at J, with 9 bases between the two ends. The germline gives CDR1 MDHEN, CDR2 SYDVKM. This CDR3 is 11 amino acids long. CDR3 nucleotides: TGTGCCAGCAGCATAAGGACCGAGCAGTACTTC. Its protein product is CASSIRTEQYF.

The chain links TRBV12-3 or TRBV12-4 to TRBJ2-3; D call uncertain. Trimming shortened V by 2 bases and J by 2 bases, and 5 bases separated the two germline ends. The CDR3 has 13 amino acids. CDR3 nucleotides: TGTGCCAGCAGTTTAATCCACACAGATACGCAGTATTTT. This codes for CASSLIHTDTQYF.

CDR3 nucleotides: TGCAGCGTTGTGGGATTCTCTGGAAACACCATATATTTT. Translated: CSVVGFSGNTIYF. The genes are TRBV29-1 and TRBJ1-3; D gene unclear. The CDR3 loop spans 13 amino acids. Germline V lookup: CDR1 SQVTM, CDR2 ANQGSEA. V was cut by 4 bases and J by 0 bases, with 7 bases left in between.

The chain carries TRBV19 and TRBJ1-1; TRBD1 agrees at 12 bases. The CDR3 length is 15 residues. The J segment lost 4 bases and the V segment lost 6 bases, leaving 6 bases of the junction unmatched. Germline lookup yields CDR1 LNHDA and CDR2 SQIVND (reference sequence). The chain's CDR3 is CASRGQGAESTEAFF. CDR3 nucleotides: TGTGCCAGTAGGGGACAGGGGGCGGAAAGCACTGAAGCTTTCTTT.

The chain recombines TRBV30 with TRBJ1-4; a possible D gene is TRBD1 (5 bases). CDR1 is GTSNPN, CDR2 SVGIG, per germline (reference sequence). Deletions cut 1 base from V and 5 bases from J, with 14 bases between. This CDR3 spans 15 amino acids. In DNA, the CDR3 is TGTGCCTGGAGTGCCTGGGGGGACGGCAATGAAAAACTGTTTTTT. It codes for CAWSAWGDGNEKLFF. Full variable domain (remainder filled in from reference TRBV30 and TRBJ1-4): SQTIHQWPATLVQPVGSPLSLECTVEGTSNPNLYWYRQAAGRGLQLLFYSVGIGQISSEVPQNLSASRPQDRQFILSSKKLLLSDSGFYLCAWSAWGDGNEKLFFGSGTQLSVL.

J is TRBJ1-1 and V is TRBV11-3, with a possible D match to TRBD1 (5 bases). CDR1 and CDR2 (germline): SGHNT, YENEEA. The CDR3 has 13 amino acids. The V and J ends lost 5 bases and 1 base respectively, with 8 bases between them. Written as DNA, the CDR3 is TGTGCCAGCAGCCCCCAGGGGAACACTGAAGCTTTCTTT. Its translation is CASSPQGNTEAFF.

V gene TRBV10-3 combines with J gene TRBJ2-2; 8 positions match TRBD2. V was pared by 8 bases and J by 0 bases, with 2 bases of the junction left unmatched. CDR1 is ENHRY, CDR2 SYGVKD, per germline. The CDR3 runs 14 residues. The CDR3 region is CAIGGLANTGELFF. CDR3 sequence (DNA): TGTGCCATCGGGGGACTAGCGAACACCGGGGAGCTGTTTTTT.

The genes are TRBV18 and TRBJ1-2; D possibly corresponds to TRBD1 (6 bases). The CDR3 spans 16 residues. V was shortened by 3 bases and J by 1 base, with 15 bases between the two germline ends. CDR1 KGHSH and CDR2 LQKENI come from the germline V gene. CDR3 nucleotide sequence: TGTGCCAGCTCACCCACCGGGACAAGCCTTAACTATGGCTACACCTTC. Its protein is CASSPTGTSLNYGYTF.